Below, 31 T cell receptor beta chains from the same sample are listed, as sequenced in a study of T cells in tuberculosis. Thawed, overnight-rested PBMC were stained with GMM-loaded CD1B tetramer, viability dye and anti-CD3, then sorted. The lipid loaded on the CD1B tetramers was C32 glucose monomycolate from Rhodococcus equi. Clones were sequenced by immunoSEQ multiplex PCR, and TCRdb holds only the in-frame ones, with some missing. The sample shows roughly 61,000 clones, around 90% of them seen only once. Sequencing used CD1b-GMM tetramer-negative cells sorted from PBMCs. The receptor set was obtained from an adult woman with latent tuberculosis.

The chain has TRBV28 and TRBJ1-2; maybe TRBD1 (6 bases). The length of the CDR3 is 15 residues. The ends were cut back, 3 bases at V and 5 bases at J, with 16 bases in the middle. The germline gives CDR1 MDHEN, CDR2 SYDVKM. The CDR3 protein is CASSFGGRALYGYTF. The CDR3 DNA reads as TGTGCCAGCAGTTTCGGGGGGCGGGCACTTTATGGCTACACCTTC.

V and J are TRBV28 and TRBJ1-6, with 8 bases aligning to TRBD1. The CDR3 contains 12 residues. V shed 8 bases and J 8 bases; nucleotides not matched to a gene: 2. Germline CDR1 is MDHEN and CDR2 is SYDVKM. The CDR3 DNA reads TGTGCCAGCCAGACAGGGGATTCACCCCTCCACTTT. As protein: CASQTGDSPLHF.

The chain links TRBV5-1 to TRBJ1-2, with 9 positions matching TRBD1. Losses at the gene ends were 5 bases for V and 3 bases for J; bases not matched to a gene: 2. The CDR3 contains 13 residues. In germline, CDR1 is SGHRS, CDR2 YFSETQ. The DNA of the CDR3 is TGCGCCAGCAGTACAGGGGGCGACTATGGCTACACCTTC. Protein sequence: CASSTGGDYGYTF.

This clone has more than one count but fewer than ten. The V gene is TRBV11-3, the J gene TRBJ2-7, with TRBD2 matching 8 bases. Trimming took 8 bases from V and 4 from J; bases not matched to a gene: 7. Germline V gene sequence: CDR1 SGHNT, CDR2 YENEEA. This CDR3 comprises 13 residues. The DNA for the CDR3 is TGTGCCAGCTGTCCTAGCGGGCGGTACGAGCAGTACTTC. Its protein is CASCPSGRYEQYF.

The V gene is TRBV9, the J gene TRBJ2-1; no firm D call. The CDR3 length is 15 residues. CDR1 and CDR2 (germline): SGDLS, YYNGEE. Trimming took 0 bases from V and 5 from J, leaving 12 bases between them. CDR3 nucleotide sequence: TGTGCCAGCAGCGTAGCATGGCAGTCTCACAATGAGCAGTTCTTC. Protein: CASSVAWQSHNEQFF.

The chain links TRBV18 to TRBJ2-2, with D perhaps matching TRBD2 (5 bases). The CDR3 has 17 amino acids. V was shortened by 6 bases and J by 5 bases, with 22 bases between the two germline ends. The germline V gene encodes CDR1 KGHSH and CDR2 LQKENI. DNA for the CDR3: TGTGCCAGCTCCAAGAAAATAGTCGACCGGGATACCGGGGAGCTGTTTTTT. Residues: CASSKKIVDRDTGELFF.

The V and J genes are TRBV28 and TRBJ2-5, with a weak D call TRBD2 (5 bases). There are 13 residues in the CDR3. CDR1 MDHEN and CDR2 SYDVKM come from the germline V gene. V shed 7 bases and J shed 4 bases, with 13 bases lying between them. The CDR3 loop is CASTNRAGETQYF. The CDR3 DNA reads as TGTGCCAGCACTAACCGGGCGGGAGAGACCCAGTACTTC.

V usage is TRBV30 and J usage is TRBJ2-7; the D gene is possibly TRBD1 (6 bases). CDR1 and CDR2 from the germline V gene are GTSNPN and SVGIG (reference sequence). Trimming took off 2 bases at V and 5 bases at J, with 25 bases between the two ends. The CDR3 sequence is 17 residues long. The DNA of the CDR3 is TGTGCCTGGAGTCCGATAAATCCATATACAGGGCGAAACGAGCAGTACTTC. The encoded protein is CAWSPINPYTGRNEQYF.

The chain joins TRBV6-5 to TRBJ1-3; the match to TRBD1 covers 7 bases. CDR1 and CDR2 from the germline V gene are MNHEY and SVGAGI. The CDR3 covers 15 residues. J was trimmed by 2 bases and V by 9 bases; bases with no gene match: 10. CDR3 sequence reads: CARKRGRGTGNTIYF. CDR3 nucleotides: TGTGCCAGGAAGAGGGGGCGAGGGACTGGAAACACCATATATTTT.

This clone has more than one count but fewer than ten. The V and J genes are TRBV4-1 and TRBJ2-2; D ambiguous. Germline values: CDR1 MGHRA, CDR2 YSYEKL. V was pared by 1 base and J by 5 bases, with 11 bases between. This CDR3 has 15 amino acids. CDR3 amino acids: CASSQGPRWTGELFF. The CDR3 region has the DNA TGCGCCAGCAGCCAAGGCCCTAGATGGACCGGGGAGCTGTTTTTT.

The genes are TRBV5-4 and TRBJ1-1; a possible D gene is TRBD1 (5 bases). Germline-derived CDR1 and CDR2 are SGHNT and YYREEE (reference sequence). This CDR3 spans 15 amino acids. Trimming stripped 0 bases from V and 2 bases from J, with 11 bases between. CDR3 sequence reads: CASSLARGVNTEAFF. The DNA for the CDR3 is TGTGCCAGCAGCTTGGCGCGGGGGGTAAACACTGAAGCTTTCTTT.

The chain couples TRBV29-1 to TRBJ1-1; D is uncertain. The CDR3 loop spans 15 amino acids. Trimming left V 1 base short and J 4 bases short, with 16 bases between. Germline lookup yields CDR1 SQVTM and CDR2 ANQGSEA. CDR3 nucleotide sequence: TGCAGCGTTGAAGCCCCCCGGGGAGTGAGCACTGAAGCTTTCTTT. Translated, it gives CSVEAPRGVSTEAFF.

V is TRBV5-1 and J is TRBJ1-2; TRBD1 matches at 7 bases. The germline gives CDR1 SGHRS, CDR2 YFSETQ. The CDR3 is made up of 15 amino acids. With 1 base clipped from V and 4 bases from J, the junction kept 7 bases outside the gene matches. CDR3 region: CASSLRQGGSYGYTF. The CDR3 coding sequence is TGCGCCAGCAGCTTGAGGCAGGGGGGTAGCTATGGCTACACCTTC.

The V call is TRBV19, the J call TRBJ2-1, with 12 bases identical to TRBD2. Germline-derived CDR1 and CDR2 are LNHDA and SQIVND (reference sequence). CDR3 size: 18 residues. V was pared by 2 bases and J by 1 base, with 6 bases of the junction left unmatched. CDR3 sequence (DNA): TGTGCCAGTAGTATACTAGCGGGGGGGGGAATTTCCTACAATGAGCAGTTCTTC. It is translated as CASSILAGGGISYNEQFF.

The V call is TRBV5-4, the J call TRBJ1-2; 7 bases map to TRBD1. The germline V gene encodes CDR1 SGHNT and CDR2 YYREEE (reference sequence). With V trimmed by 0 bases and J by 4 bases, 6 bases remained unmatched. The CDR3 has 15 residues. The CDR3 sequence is CASSLGGQAPYGYTF. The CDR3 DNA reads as TGTGCCAGCAGCTTGGGAGGACAGGCGCCCTATGGCTACACCTTC.

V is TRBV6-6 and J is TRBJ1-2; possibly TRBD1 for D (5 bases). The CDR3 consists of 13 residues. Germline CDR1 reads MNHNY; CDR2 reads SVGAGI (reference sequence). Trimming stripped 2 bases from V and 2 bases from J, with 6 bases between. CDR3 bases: TGTGCCAGCAGTTACGGGGGGAACTATGGCTACACCTTC. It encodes CASSYGGNYGYTF.

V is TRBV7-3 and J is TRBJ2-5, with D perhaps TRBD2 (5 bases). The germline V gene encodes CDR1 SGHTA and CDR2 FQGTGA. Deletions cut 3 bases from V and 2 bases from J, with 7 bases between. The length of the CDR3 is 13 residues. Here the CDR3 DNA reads TGTGCCAGCAGCTTGCGGGTTCAAGAGACCCAGTACTTC. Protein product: CASSLRVQETQYF.

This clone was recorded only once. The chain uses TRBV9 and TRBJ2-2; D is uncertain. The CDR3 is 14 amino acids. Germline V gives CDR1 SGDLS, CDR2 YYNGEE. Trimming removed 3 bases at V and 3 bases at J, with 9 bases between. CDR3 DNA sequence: TGTGCCAGCAGCGCATCTCTAGACACCGGGGAGCTGTTTTTT. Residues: CASSASLDTGELFF.

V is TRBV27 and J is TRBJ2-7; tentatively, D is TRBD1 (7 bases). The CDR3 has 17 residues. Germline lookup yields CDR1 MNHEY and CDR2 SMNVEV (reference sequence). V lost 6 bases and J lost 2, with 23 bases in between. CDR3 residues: CASSSETGTLSAYEQYF. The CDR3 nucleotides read TGTGCCAGCAGCTCGGAGACAGGGACTCTCTCCGCCTACGAGCAGTACTTC.

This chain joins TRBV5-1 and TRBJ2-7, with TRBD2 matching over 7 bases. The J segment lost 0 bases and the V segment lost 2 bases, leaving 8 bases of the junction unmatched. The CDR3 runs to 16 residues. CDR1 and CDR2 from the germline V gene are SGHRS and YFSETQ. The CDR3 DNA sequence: TGCGCCAGCAGCTTAGGGTTCGGCGGGAGCTCCTACGAGCAGTACTTC. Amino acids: CASSLGFGGSSYEQYF.

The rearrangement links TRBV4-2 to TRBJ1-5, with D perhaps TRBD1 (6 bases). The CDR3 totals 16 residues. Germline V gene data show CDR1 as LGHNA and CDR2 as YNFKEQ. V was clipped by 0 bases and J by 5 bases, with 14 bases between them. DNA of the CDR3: TGTGCCAGCAGCCAAGATGAAGGAACAGGGCATCAGCCCCAGCATTTT. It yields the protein CASSQDEGTGHQPQHF.

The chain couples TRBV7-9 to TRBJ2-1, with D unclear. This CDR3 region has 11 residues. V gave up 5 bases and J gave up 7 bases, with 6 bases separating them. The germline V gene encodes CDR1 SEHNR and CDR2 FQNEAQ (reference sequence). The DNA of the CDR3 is TGTGCCAGCAGCCGCGAGAATGAGCAGTTCTTC. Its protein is CASSRENEQFF. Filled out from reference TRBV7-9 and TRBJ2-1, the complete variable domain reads DTGVSQNPRHKITKRGQNVTFRCDPISEHNRLYWYRQTLGQGPEFLTYFQNEAQLEKSRLLSDRFSAERPKGSFSTLEIQRTEQGDSAMYLCASSRENEQFFGPGTRLTVL.

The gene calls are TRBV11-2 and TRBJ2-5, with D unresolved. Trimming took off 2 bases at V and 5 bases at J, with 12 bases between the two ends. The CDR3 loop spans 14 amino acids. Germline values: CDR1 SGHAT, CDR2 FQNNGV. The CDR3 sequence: CASSLNSRLETQYF. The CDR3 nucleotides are TGTGCCAGCAGCTTAAACAGCCGCCTGGAGACCCAGTACTTC.

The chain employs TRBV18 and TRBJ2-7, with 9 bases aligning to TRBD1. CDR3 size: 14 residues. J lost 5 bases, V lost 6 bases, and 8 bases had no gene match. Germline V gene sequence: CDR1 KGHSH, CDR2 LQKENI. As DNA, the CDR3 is TGTGCCAGCTCGCCCCGGACAGGGGCCGACGAGCAGTACTTC. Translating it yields CASSPRTGADEQYF.

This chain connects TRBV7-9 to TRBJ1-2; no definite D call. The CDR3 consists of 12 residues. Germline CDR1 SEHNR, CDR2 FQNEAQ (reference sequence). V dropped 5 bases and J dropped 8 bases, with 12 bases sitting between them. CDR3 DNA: TGTGCCAGCAGCCCCCTGGTCCGGGGCTACACCTTC. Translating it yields CASSPLVRGYTF.

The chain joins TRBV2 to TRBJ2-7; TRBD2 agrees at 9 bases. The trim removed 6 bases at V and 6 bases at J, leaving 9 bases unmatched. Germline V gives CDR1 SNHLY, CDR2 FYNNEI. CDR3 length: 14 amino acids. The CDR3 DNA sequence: TGTGCCAGCAGAATCTCGGGACTAGCCAGCGAGCAGTACTTC. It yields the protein CASRISGLASEQYF. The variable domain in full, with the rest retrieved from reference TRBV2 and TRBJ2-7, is EPEVTQTPSHQVTQMGQEVILRCVPISNHLYFYWYRQILGQKVEFLVSFYNNEISEKSEIFDDQFSVERPDGSNFTLKIRSTKLEDSAMYFCASRISGLASEQYFGPGTRLTVT.

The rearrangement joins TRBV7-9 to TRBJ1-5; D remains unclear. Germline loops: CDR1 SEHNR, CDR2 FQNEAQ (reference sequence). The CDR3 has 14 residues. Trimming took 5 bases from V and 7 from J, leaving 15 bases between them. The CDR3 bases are TGTGCCAGCAGCCAAGCGGGCGCCGGGCAGCCCCAGCATTTT. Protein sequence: CASSQAGAGQPQHF.

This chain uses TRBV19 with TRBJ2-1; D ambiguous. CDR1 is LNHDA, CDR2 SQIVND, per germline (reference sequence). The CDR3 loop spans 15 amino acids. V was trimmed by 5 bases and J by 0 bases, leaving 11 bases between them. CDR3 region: CASSLTDNSYNEQFF. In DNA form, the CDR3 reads TGTGCCAGTAGTCTAACAGATAACTCCTACAATGAGCAGTTCTTC.

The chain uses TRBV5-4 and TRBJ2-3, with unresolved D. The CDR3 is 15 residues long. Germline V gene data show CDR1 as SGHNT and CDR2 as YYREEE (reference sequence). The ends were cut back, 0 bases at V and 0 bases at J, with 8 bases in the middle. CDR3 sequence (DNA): TGTGCCAGCAGCTTGGTCCCCTCTAGCACAGATACGCAGTATTTT. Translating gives CASSLVPSSTDTQYF.

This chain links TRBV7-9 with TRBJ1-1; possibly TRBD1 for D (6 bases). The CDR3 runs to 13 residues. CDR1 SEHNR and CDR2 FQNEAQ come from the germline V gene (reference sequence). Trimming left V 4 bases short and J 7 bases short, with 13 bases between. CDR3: CASSSGGGGEAFF. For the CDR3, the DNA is TGTGCCAGCAGCTCAGGAGGGGGGGGTGAAGCTTTCTTT.

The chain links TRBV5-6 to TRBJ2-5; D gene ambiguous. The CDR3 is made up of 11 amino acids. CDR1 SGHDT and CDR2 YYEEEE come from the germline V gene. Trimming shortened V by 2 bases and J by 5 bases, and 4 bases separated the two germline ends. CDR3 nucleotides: TGTGCCAGCAGCTTCGGGGAGACCCAGTACTTC. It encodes CASSFGETQYF.